The 29 T cell receptor beta chains listed next were all sequenced from one sample in a study of blood T cell repertoires in COVID-19 (TCRdb year 2020). Library preparation was by the immunoSEQ multiplex PCR assay. The table was pulled from immuneACCESS by TCRdb, which kept in-frame rearrangements only. Such tables lose some clones; where checked, under half of the loss comes from unresolved V genes, and the rest has no known cause. This sample has about 180,000 clones in its table, and more than 75% of those were observed once. The top ten clonotypes cover approximately 15% of the sample. The specimen was PBMCs or T cells enriched from blood (not recorded which). The receptors derive from a woman aged 45-65 years who had recovered from COVID-19.

V is TRBV2 and J is TRBJ2-7; TRBD1 matches 8 bases. CDR1 and CDR2 (germline): SNHLY, FYNNEI. The CDR3 loop spans 16 amino acids. V lost 4 bases and J lost 0; bases outside the gene matches: 8. CDR3: CASSASGTGLSYEQYF. The DNA for the CDR3 is TGTGCCAGCAGTGCGTCCGGGACAGGCCTCTCCTACGAGCAGTACTTC. The full variable domain, rest sourced from reference TRBV2 and TRBJ2-7, is EPEVTQTPSHQVTQMGQEVILRCVPISNHLYFYWYRQILGQKVEFLVSFYNNEISEKSEIFDDQFSVERPDGSNFTLKIRSTKLEDSAMYFCASSASGTGLSYEQYFGPGTRLTVT.

The genes are TRBV4-3 and TRBJ2-7, with D perhaps TRBD1 (5 bases). The V end was cut by 3 bases, the J end by 3 bases, with 12 bases between. This CDR3 region has 14 residues. Germline V lookup: CDR1 LGHNA, CDR2 YSLEER. This CDR3 is CASSQGRQNYEQYF. As DNA, the CDR3 is TGCGCCAGCAGCCAGGGTCGACAGAACTACGAGCAGTACTTC.

This clone occurred once. J is TRBJ2-3 and V is TRBV4-3; 9 bases are a match to TRBD2. The CDR3 runs 16 residues. The germline V gene has CDR1 LGHNA and CDR2 YSLEER. V shed 2 bases and J 6 bases; nucleotides not matched to a gene: 9. Written as DNA, the CDR3 is TGCGCCAGCAGCCAACGGGCGGGAGGGGGGCAGGATACGCAGTATTTT. This gives the protein CASSQRAGGGQDTQYF.

V gene TRBV11-2 combines with J gene TRBJ1-5; D perhaps matches TRBD1 (6 bases). This CDR3 contains 15 residues. Germline V lookup: CDR1 SGHAT, CDR2 FQNNGV. V lost 5 bases, J lost 4 bases, and 15 bases lay in between. CDR3 in amino acids: CASSLMGGGNQPQHF. The CDR3 DNA reads TGTGCCAGCAGCCTAATGGGAGGGGGGAATCAGCCCCAGCATTTT.

The genes are TRBV5-4 and TRBJ2-3; 8 bases are shared with TRBD2. V lost 6 bases and J lost 4; bases outside the gene matches: 16. Germline V gene lookup returns CDR1 SGHNT and CDR2 YYREEE (reference sequence). There are 17 residues in the CDR3. CDR3 nucleotides: TGTGCCAGCACCCCGGGGGGGGCGGGAGGACCGGCAGATACGCAGTATTTT. Its translation is CASTPGGAGGPADTQYF.

The CDR3 nucleotides are TGTGCCAGCAGGAGGACAGGTGACTCCTACAATGAGCAGTTCTTC. Translating it yields CASRRTGDSYNEQFF. The V call is TRBV2, the J call TRBJ2-1; 7 nucleotides match TRBD1. With V trimmed by 6 bases and J by 0 bases, 5 bases remained unmatched. This CDR3 region has 15 residues. Germline V gene lookup returns CDR1 SNHLY and CDR2 FYNNEI.

Turning to this clone: The sample carries other DNA sequences with the same CDR3. For the CDR3, the DNA is TGTGCCAGCAGCCAAGACGGCCTTGGGGCAGCTCCTTACAATGAGCAGTTCTTC. As protein: CASSQDGLGAAPYNEQFF. The genes are TRBV3-1 (or the pseudogene TRBV3-2) and TRBJ2-1, with a possible D match to TRBD1 (5 bases). Trimming took 0 bases from V and 4 from J, leaving 19 bases between them. The CDR3 runs to 18 residues. Germline values: CDR1 LGHDT, CDR2 YNNKEL (reference sequence).

This chain connects TRBV4-2 to TRBJ2-3; D possibly corresponds to TRBD1 (7 bases). Germline V CDR1 and CDR2: LGHNA, YNFKEQ. The CDR3 is made up of 17 amino acids. Trimming removed 0 bases at V and 6 bases at J, with 19 bases between. In DNA, the CDR3 is TGTGCCAGCAGCCAAGAAGGCAGGGGGGTTTATGTGGATACGCAGTATTTT. This gives the protein CASSQEGRGVYVDTQYF.

This clone turned up a few times. This chain links TRBV30 with TRBJ2-7, with D perhaps TRBD2 (5 bases). CDR3 length: 13 amino acids. Germline CDR1 GTSNPN, CDR2 SVGIG (reference sequence). Trimming took 3 bases from V and 3 from J, leaving 12 bases between them. DNA of the CDR3: TGTGCCTGGAGGAGGAGGTGGGGCTACGAGCAGTACTTC. This encodes CAWRRRWGYEQYF.

This clone came up a few times. The chain uses TRBV3-1 (or the pseudogene TRBV3-2) and TRBJ2-7, with TRBD1 matching 10 bases. Per germline, CDR1 LGHDT and CDR2 YNNKEL (reference sequence). V gave up 7 bases and J gave up 4 bases; unmatched junction bases: 19. The CDR3 sequence is 18 residues long. This CDR3 reads CASTVSLPTGTGAYEQYF. The CDR3 DNA sequence: TGTGCCAGCACCGTTTCACTCCCCACCGGGACAGGGGCGTACGAGCAGTACTTC.

The chain couples TRBV3-1 (or the pseudogene TRBV3-2) to TRBJ1-6; D unresolved. There are 13 residues in the CDR3. Per germline, CDR1 LGHDT and CDR2 YNNKEL (reference sequence). Trimming shortened V by 1 base and J by 10 bases, and 8 bases separated the two germline ends. The DNA for the CDR3 is TGTGCCAGCAGCCAAGGGAGGTACTCACCCCTCCACTTT. It is translated as CASSQGRYSPLHF.

The chain has TRBV25-1 and TRBJ1-1, with D possibly being TRBD1 (5 bases). The CDR3 is made up of 16 amino acids. V shed 2 bases and J shed 0 bases, with 13 bases lying between them. Per germline, CDR1 MGHDK and CDR2 SYGVNS. DNA of the CDR3: TGTGCCAGCAGTGAAAAGGCCTGGGGCATGAACACTGAAGCTTTCTTT. Translating gives CASSEKAWGMNTEAFF.

The V call is TRBV4-2, the J call TRBJ2-2, with D possibly being TRBD2 (7 bases). The germline V and J ends were trimmed by 1 base and 5 bases, with 14 bases remaining between them. Looked up from germline, CDR1 is LGHNA and CDR2 is YNFKEQ. The CDR3 has 16 amino acids. This CDR3 is CASSQGGGGMTGELFF. DNA of the CDR3: TGTGCCAGCAGCCAAGGCGGGGGCGGGATGACCGGGGAGCTGTTTTTT.

The gene calls are TRBV18 and TRBJ1-3; the D gene is possibly TRBD1 (6 bases). Germline CDR1 reads KGHSH; CDR2 reads LQKENI. The ends were cut back, 3 bases at V and 3 bases at J, with 6 bases in the middle. The CDR3 runs to 13 residues. CDR3 bases: TGTGCCAGCTCACCGGACAGTGGAAACACCATATATTTT. Its translation: CASSPDSGNTIYF.

The rearrangement links TRBV10-2 to TRBJ2-2; D might be TRBD2 (6 bases). The germline V gene has CDR1 WSHSY and CDR2 SAAADI. There are 14 residues in the CDR3. The ends were cut back, 8 bases at V and 2 bases at J, with 12 bases in the middle. The CDR3 loop reads CASRRDFNTGELFF. CDR3 DNA sequence: TGCGCCAGCCGCCGGGACTTTAACACCGGGGAGCTGTTTTTT.

The rearrangement joins TRBV7-6 to TRBJ2-7; 8 nucleotides line up with TRBD1. The length of the CDR3 is 15 residues. Germline CDR1 is SGHVS and CDR2 is FNYEAQ. V was clipped by 5 bases and J by 1 base; unmatched bases: 7. CDR3 in amino acids: CASSPMGTGSYEQYF. CDR3 nucleotides: TGTGCCAGCAGCCCGATGGGGACAGGTTCCTACGAGCAGTACTTC.

In DNA, the CDR3 is TGTGCCAGCAGCCAAGCGGGAGGTTGGACCGGGGAGCTGTTTTTT. It codes for CASSQAGGWTGELFF. This chain joins TRBV7-2 and TRBJ2-2; 9 nucleotides agree with TRBD2. V was pared by 5 bases and J by 5 bases, with 6 bases of the junction left unmatched. Germline CDR1 is SGHTA and CDR2 is FQGNSA. There are 15 residues in the CDR3.

The J gene is TRBJ2-1, the V gene TRBV7-2; 8 nucleotides agree with TRBD2. The CDR3 is 16 residues long. Looked up from germline, CDR1 is SGHTA and CDR2 is FQGNSA. The J segment lost 12 bases and the V segment lost 2 bases, leaving 15 bases of the junction unmatched. The CDR3: CASSLRPSGRGEGQFF. For the CDR3, the DNA is TGTGCCAGCAGCTTACGCCCCAGCGGGAGAGGCGAAGGGCAGTTCTTC.

CDR3 coding DNA: TGTGCCAGCAGTTTTATCTACGGCAATGAGCAGTTCTTC. It specifies CASSFIYGNEQFF. This sequence joins TRBV28 and TRBJ2-1; D gene unclear. Germline V lookup: CDR1 MDHEN, CDR2 SYDVKM. The germline V and J ends were trimmed by 3 bases and 6 bases, with 9 bases remaining between them. The CDR3 has 13 amino acids. The variable domain in full, with the rest retrieved from reference TRBV28 and TRBJ2-1, is DVKVTQSSRYLVKRTGEKVFLECVQDMDHENMFWYRQDPGLGLRLIYFSYDVKMKEKGDIPEGYSVSREKKERFSLILESASTNQTSMYLCASSFIYGNEQFFGPGTRLTVL.

This rearrangement joins TRBV10-2 to TRBJ2-1, with D tentatively TRBD1 (6 bases). V was clipped by 4 bases and J by 7 bases, with 8 bases between them. The CDR3 length is 12 residues. Per germline, CDR1 WSHSY and CDR2 SAAADI. CDR3 residues: CASSGQGNEQFF. The CDR3 DNA reads as TGCGCCAGCAGTGGGCAGGGGAATGAGCAGTTCTTC.

The chain combines TRBV19 with TRBJ1-5, with TRBD1 as a possible D gene (5 bases). Germline CDR1 is LNHDA and CDR2 is SQIVND (reference sequence). V was shortened by 6 bases and J by 4 bases, with 13 bases between the two germline ends. The CDR3 is made up of 14 amino acids. CDR3 in amino acids: CASRPRQSNQPQHF. As DNA, the CDR3 is TGTGCCAGTAGACCTCGACAGTCGAATCAGCCCCAGCATTTT.

With respect to this clone: In the same sample, other DNA sequences code for this CDR3. This chain links TRBV9 with TRBJ2-1, with 7 bases fitting TRBD2. V was clipped by 0 bases and J by 1 base; unmatched bases: 1. CDR1 and CDR2 (germline): SGDLS, YYNGEE. This CDR3 has 15 amino acids. This CDR3 is CASSVAGGSYNEQFF. For the CDR3, the DNA is TGTGCCAGCAGCGTAGCGGGAGGTTCCTACAATGAGCAGTTCTTC.

The chain carries TRBV16 and TRBJ2-3; TRBD2 matches at 8 bases. V was pared by 4 bases and J by 3 bases, with 6 bases of the junction left unmatched. Germline V lookup: CDR1 KGHSY, CDR2 FQNENV. This CDR3 is 15 amino acids long. The CDR3 DNA reads TGTGCCAGCAGCCCGCGGACTAGCTCTACAGATACGCAGTATTTT. This codes for CASSPRTSSTDTQYF.

The V call is TRBV7-3, the J call TRBJ1-1; 8 bases map to TRBD1. In germline, CDR1 is SGHTA, CDR2 FQGTGA. Losses at the gene ends were 8 bases for V and 1 base for J; bases not matched to a gene: 3. The CDR3 loop spans 13 amino acids. This chain's CDR3 is CASGQGPNTEAFF. CDR3 coding DNA: TGTGCCAGCGGACAGGGTCCGAACACTGAAGCTTTCTTT.

This clone was recorded once. The J gene is TRBJ2-7, the V gene TRBV12-3 or TRBV12-4; the D gene is possibly TRBD1 (6 bases). V lost 6 bases, J lost 9 bases, and 18 bases lay in between. CDR3 size: 13 residues. The CDR3 DNA is TGTGCCAGCAGCAATAACAGGGTATTTGGGCAGTACTTC. Translated, it gives CASSNNRVFGQYF.

V usage is TRBV10-3 and J usage is TRBJ1-2, with TRBD1 identical over 7 bases. Germline V gene sequence: CDR1 ENHRY, CDR2 SYGVKD. The CDR3 is 13 residues long. The V gene end was trimmed by 7 bases and the J gene end by 5 bases; junction bases not matched to a gene: 7. CDR3 coding DNA: TGTGCCATCACAGGACAGGCGAATTATGGCTACACCTTC. This encodes CAITGQANYGYTF.

V gene TRBV9 combines with J gene TRBJ2-1; D not resolved. In germline, CDR1 is SGDLS, CDR2 YYNGEE. V gave up 0 bases and J gave up 1 base, with 8 bases separating them. The CDR3 runs to 15 residues. CDR3 residues: CASSVEPGSYNEQFF. The CDR3 nucleotides are TGTGCCAGCAGCGTAGAACCAGGATCCTACAATGAGCAGTTCTTC.

The genes are TRBV7-2 and TRBJ2-1; 8 positions agree with TRBD1. CDR3 length: 14 residues. CDR1 SGHTA and CDR2 FQGNSA come from the germline V gene. V lost 6 bases, J lost 2 bases, and 3 bases stayed unmatched. The CDR3 DNA follows: TGTGCCAGCAGAGGACAGGGCGCCTACAATGAGCAGTTCTTC. This encodes CASRGQGAYNEQFF.

The V call is TRBV6-5, the J call TRBJ1-1; D call uncertain. The germline V gene has CDR1 MNHEY and CDR2 SVGAGI. The CDR3 sequence is 13 residues long. V gave up 7 bases and J gave up 1 base, with 10 bases separating them. CDR3: CASKGGGNTEAFF. DNA of the CDR3: TGTGCCAGCAAGGGCGGAGGGAACACTGAAGCTTTCTTT.